This TCR beta chain was captured by sequencing in a study of T cell clonality in common variable immunodeficiency. CDR1 is MDHEN, CDR2 SYDVKM, per germline. The CDR3 loop spans 14 amino acids. Trimming stripped 8 bases from V and 9 bases from J, with 20 bases between. In its sample, this clone was seen many times. Its matching antigen is unknown. The read is 3 residues too short to cover the CDR3 end, so that end is filled in from the germline J gene. Regarding the study as a whole: Fewer TCRbeta clones were shared among CVID subjects than controls.

Sequencing input was equivalent genomic DNA from CVID and controls. Method: immunoSEQ multiplex PCR; TCRdb's copy keeps in-frame clones and lacks some. This sample has 40,000 to 45,000 clones, each found more than once. The specimen sequenced was peripheral blood mononuclear cells. This rearrangement joins TRBV28 to TRBJ2-1; D is possibly TRBD1 (6 bases). The origin of this receptor is a person between 18 and 69 years old in good health. The CDR3 spells CASETGVGRGEQFF. The CDR3 bases that were read are TGTGCCAGCGAGACAGGTGTAGGAAGGGGTGAG.